This paragraph reports one T cell receptor beta chain. Antigen specificity is unknown. Assay: immunoSEQ multiplex PCR; the TCRdb copy retains only in-frame clones and omits some. Among 130,000 or so clones listed, roughly 86% were seen once. The sample comes from a study of cytomegalovirus exposure and HLA in healthy donors. The study, taken as a whole, reports: TCR sequences were mostly rare, though some public TCRs occurred in many donors. The classifier reportedly diagnosed cytomegalovirus status with high specificity and sensitivity. Through in vitro validation, three CMV-associated chains were shown to be specific for CMV antigens. Associated with cytomegalovirus, according to the listing, were fewer than 200 TCR beta chains.

Deletions cut 0 bases from V and 7 bases from J, with 15 bases between. CDR3 length: 16 amino acids. The origin of this receptor is a man in his thirties or forties in good health and CMV-seronegative. The material sequenced was PBMCs. V gene TRBV23-1 combines with J gene TRBJ2-2; D is perhaps TRBD1 (6 bases). TRBV23-1 qualifies as an ORF whose function is uncertain. CDR3 DNA: TGCGCCAGCAGTCAATCCATAACAGGGACGGACGGGGAGCTGTTTTTT. Translated, it gives CASSQSITGTDGELFF.